The 10 T cell receptor beta chains listed next were all sequenced from one sample in a study of spatial heterogeneity in lung cancer. Whole-study findings and limits: Tumors with more nonsynonymous mutations had more expanded intratumoral alpha and beta TCRs.

TCRdb re-called the 5' RACE reads with MiXCR, one entry per CDR3 protein. The table lists 2,800 or so distinct CDR3 sequences, around 54% of them singletons. Antigens for these TCRs are unknown. The time point denotes: sample taken at primary tumor resection. The sequencing here drew on lung tumor tissue, taken at surgery. The receptor set was obtained from a male donor with early-stage non-small cell lung cancer.

This clonotype is medium-sized in the sample. The chain carries TRBV18 and TRBJ2-1, with 13 bases lining up with TRBD2. The V and J ends lost 0 bases and 10 bases, in that order; junction bases with no gene match: 9. The CDR3 spans 17 residues. Germline CDR1 reads KGHSH; CDR2 reads LQKENI. CDR3: CASSPPGTSGNRQEQFF. The CDR3 bases are TGTGCCAGCTCACCACCGGGGACTAGCGGGAATAGACAGGAGCAGTTCTTC.

This sequence joins TRBV7-9 and TRBJ2-5, with D possibly TRBD2 on 6 matching bases. Trimming left V 0 bases short and J 2 bases short, with 10 bases between. The CDR3 extends over 15 amino acids. CDR1 is SEHNR, CDR2 FQNEAQ, per germline (reference sequence). This chain's CDR3 is CASSLASGAQETQYF. CDR3 DNA: TGTGCCAGCAGCTTAGCATCGGGAGCACAAGAGACCCAGTACTTC.

V and J are TRBV7-6 and TRBJ2-7, with a possible D match to TRBD1 (6 bases). The CDR3 spans 14 residues. Germline CDR1 reads SGHVS; CDR2 reads FNYEAQ. V was clipped by 5 bases and J by 4 bases, with 15 bases between them. CDR3 in DNA: TGTGCCAGCAGCCCCCGGGACACCAGATACGAGCAGTACTTC. Translation: CASSPRDTRYEQYF.

The chain recombines TRBV6-2 or TRBV6-3 with TRBJ2-2; TRBD1 matches at 7 bases. This CDR3 has 15 amino acids. V gave up 4 bases and J gave up 3 bases; unmatched junction bases: 5. Germline V CDR1 and CDR2: MNHEY, SVGEGT. CDR3: CASSFTGQHTGELFF. DNA of the CDR3: TGTGCCAGCAGTTTCACGGGACAGCACACCGGGGAGCTGTTTTTT.

V usage is TRBV5-1 and J usage is TRBJ2-3, with a possible D match to TRBD1 (5 bases). Germline loops: CDR1 SGHRS, CDR2 YFSETQ. This CDR3 has 13 amino acids. The ends were cut back, 3 bases at V and 6 bases at J, with 11 bases in the middle. CDR3 DNA: TGCGCCAGCAGCTGGGGCAAAATGGATACGCAGTATTTT. Translation: CASSWGKMDTQYF.

The CDR3 reads CASSVNNEQFF. In nucleotides, the CDR3 is TGTGCCAGCAGTGTTAATAATGAGCAGTTCTTC. This sequence joins TRBV2 and TRBJ2-1; no clear D gene. The CDR3 sequence is 11 residues long. Trimming stripped 4 bases from V and 7 bases from J, with 5 bases between. From germline, CDR1 is SNHLY and CDR2 FYNNEI.

The DNA of the CDR3 is TGTGCCAGCAGCCCGACCTTATCCGGGACTGCGAACACTGAAGCTTTCTTT. Translation: CASSPTLSGTANTEAFF. The chain combines TRBV3-1 with TRBJ1-1; maybe TRBD1 (5 bases). V shed 4 bases and J shed 1 base, with 19 bases lying between them. From germline, CDR1 is LGHDT and CDR2 YNNKEL (reference sequence). The CDR3 is 17 amino acids.

By share of the sample, this clonotype is medium-sized (0.01 to 0.1%). J is TRBJ2-7 and V is TRBV10-2; 7 bases align to TRBD1. Germline CDR1 is WSHSY and CDR2 is SAAADI. Losses at the gene ends were 5 bases for V and 6 bases for J; bases not matched to a gene: 16. CDR3 length: 16 amino acids. CDR3 coding DNA: TGCGCCAGCAGTCTACACGGGACAGCTTATACGGTCGAGCAGTACTTC. Its translation: CASSLHGTAYTVEQYF.

This clonotype is medium-sized (0.01 to 0.1%). The chain joins TRBV19 to TRBJ2-7; TRBD2 matches 7 bases. The V gene's germline CDR1 is LNHDA and CDR2 SQIVND (reference sequence). This CDR3 spans 13 amino acids. V gave up 3 bases and J gave up 6 bases; unmatched junction bases: 5. CDR3 in DNA: TGTGCCAGTAGTATCTCTCTAGCGGCCGAGCAGTACTTC. Translated, it gives CASSISLAAEQYF.

The chain uses TRBV25-1 and TRBJ1-2; the D gene is possibly TRBD1 (6 bases). V was pared by 6 bases and J by 6 bases, with 8 bases between. This CDR3 has 11 amino acids. Germline-derived CDR1 and CDR2 are MGHDK and SYGVNS. This chain's CDR3 is CASSTGNGYTF. The DNA for the CDR3 is TGTGCCAGCAGCACAGGGAATGGCTACACCTTC.